This is a list of T cell receptor beta chains from one sample in a study of shared clonotypes between healthy human individuals. Clones were sequenced by immunoSEQ multiplex PCR, and TCRdb holds only the in-frame ones, with some missing. Among 950,000 to 1,200,000 clones listed, approximately 80% were seen once. The sample was memory CD4+ T cells from PBMCs. The receptors derive from a young man in good health. Some clones in this sample may be carry-over from other donors' samples. CDR3s include the opening cysteine and the closing phenylalanine or tryptophan. Fields, in order: J gene, V gene, D gene, clone size, CDR3 protein, CDR3 DNA. D genes are given only for firm matches. Where a row states a size, it is once, few, many or the class of an expanded clone; other rows omit it.

TRBJ1-1	TRBV19	-	-	CASSINRAMTEAFF	TGTGCCAGTAGTATTAACAGGGCTATGACTGAAGCTTTCTTT
TRBJ2-7	TRBV5-1	-	many	CASSFGNRRYEQYF	TGCGCCAGCAGCTTTGGTAACAGACGCTACGAGCAGTACTTC
TRBJ2-2	TRBV7-6	-	few	CALLRTETGELFF	TGTGCCTTACTCAGGACAGAGACCGGGGAGCTGTTTTTT
TRBJ2-3	TRBV4-1	TRBD2	-	CASSQPRESDTQYF	TGCGCCAGCAGCCAACCGCGGGAGTCAGATACGCAGTATTTT
TRBJ2-2	TRBV5-1	TRBD2	-	CASSLIAGAPRTGELFF	TGCGCCAGCAGCTTGATAGCGGGGGCACCAAGAACCGGGGAGCTGTTTTTT
TRBJ1-1	TRBV14	-	-	CASSRGVLGTEAFF	TGTGCCAGCAGCCGCGGGGTGTTGGGCACTGAAGCTTTCTTT
TRBJ2-1	TRBV27	TRBD2	few	CASSLYYPGLAGGPNNEQFF	TGTGCCAGCAGTTTATACTATCCGGGACTAGCGGGAGGGCCGAACAATGAGCAGTTCTTC
TRBJ1-2	TRBV25-1	-	once	CASLGGRGSYTF	TGTGCCAGCCTAGGGGGGCGCGGCAGCTACACCTTC
TRBJ1-1	TRBV28	TRBD1	-	CASSPYKGAHAPEAFF	TGTGCCAGCAGTCCCTATAAGGGGGCGCACGCTCCTGAAGCTTTCTTT
TRBJ2-7	TRBV5-1	TRBD2	-	CASSLVGGVSYEQYF	TGCGCCAGCAGCTTGGTCGGGGGGGTCTCCTACGAGCAGTACTTC
TRBJ2-5	TRBV5-1	TRBD2	-	CASSSGRAEETQYF	TGCGCCAGCAGCTCCGGGAGGGCCGAGGAGACCCAGTACTTC